This T cell receptor beta chain was documented in a study of Ad26.COV2.S vaccination and SARS-CoV-2 variants. Treatment noted: 19 received Ad26.COV2.S at low or high dose, single or two shots; a few received placebo; per-sample allocation not given. Specimen acquisition occurred on day 63 following the initial vaccine or placebo injection. Points from the study as a whole: After vaccination, substantial breadth of spike-specific CD8+ and CD4+ responses was reported.

On this clone: The target antigen is unknown.

Data came from immunoSEQ multiplex PCR; TCRdb stores just in-frame clones and leaves some out. This table has roughly 400,000 clones, about nine tenths appearing once. This CDR3 is 15 amino acids long. Per germline, CDR1 SGHRS and CDR2 YFSETQ. Trimming stripped 4 bases from V and 4 bases from J, with 15 bases between. The receptor comes from a person between 18 and 59 years old who received the Ad26.COV2.S COVID-19 vaccine or a placebo. This chain uses TRBV5-1 with TRBJ1-3; tentatively, D is TRBD1 (6 bases). The input for sequencing was peripheral blood, taken in a trial of Ad26.COV2.S vaccine versus placebo. This CDR3 is CASSSGTKQGNTIYF. DNA of the CDR3: TGCGCCAGCAGCAGCGGGACAAAGCAGGGAAACACCATATATTTT.